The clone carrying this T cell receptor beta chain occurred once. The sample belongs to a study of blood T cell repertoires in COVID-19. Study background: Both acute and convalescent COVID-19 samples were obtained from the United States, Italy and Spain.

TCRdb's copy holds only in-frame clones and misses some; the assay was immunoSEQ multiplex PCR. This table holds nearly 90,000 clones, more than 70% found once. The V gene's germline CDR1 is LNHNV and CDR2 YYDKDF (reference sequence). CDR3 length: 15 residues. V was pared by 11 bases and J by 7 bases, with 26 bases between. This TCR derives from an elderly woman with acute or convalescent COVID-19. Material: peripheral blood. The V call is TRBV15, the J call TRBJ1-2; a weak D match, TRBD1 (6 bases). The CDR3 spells CAASRQYEKGGGYTF. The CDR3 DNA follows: TGTGCCGCCTCTAGGCAGTACGAAAAAGGGGGTGGCTACACCTTC.